This entry concerns a single TCR beta chain. Its antigen is still unknown. The record originates from a study of radiotherapy plus CTLA-4 blockade in lung cancer. Overall study findings and caveats: Tumor-derived TCR clones expanded in blood after radiotherapy plus ipilimumab.

V lost 3 bases to trimming and J lost 1 base; unmatched junction nucleotides: 10. Germline CDR1 SGHRS, CDR2 YFSETQ. The length of the CDR3 is 18 residues. Sequencing used immunoSEQ multiplex PCR; TCRdb keeps in-frame clones, though not all of them. Here the sample spans about 120,000 clones, roughly 77% being singletons. The sample was peripheral blood, taken from a patient treated with radiotherapy plus ipilimumab. This clonotype was obtained from a human donor with non-small cell lung cancer that progressed on radiotherapy plus ipilimumab. Some clones in this sample may be carry-over from other donors' samples. This sequence joins TRBV5-1 and TRBJ2-3, with 11 bases lining up with TRBD1. CDR3 sequence (DNA): TGCGCCAGCAGCTACGGACAGGGGGCGGCTTCGGGCACAGATACGCAGTATTTT. It yields the protein CASSYGQGAASGTDTQYF. Supplemented by reference TRBV5-1 and TRBJ2-3, the full variable domain reads KAGVTQTPRYLIKTRGQQVTLSCSPISGHRSVSWYQQTPGQGLQFLFEYFSETQRNKGNFPGRFSGRQFSNSRSEMNVSTLELGDSALYLCASSYGQGAASGTDTQYFGPGTRLTVL.